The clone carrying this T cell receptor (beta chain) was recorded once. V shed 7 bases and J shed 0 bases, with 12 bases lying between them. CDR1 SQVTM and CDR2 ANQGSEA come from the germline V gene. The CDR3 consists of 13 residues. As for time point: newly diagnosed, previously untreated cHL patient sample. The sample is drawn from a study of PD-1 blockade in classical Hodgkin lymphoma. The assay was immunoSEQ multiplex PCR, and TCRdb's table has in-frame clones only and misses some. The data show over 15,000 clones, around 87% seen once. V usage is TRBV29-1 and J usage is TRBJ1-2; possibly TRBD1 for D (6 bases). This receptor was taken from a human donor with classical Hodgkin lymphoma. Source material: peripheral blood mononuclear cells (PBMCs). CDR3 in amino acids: CSGWDTANYGYTF. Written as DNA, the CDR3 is TGCAGCGGATGGGACACCGCTAACTATGGCTACACCTTC. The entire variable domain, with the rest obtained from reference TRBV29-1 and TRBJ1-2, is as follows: SAVISQKPSRDICQRGTSLTIQCQVDSQVTMMFWYRQQPGQSLTLIATANQGSEATYESGFVIDKFPISRPNLTFSTLTVSNMSPEDSSIYLCSGWDTANYGYTFGSGTRLTVV.